The 16 T cell receptor beta chains presented below share a single source sample, sequenced in a study of T cell repertoires in cytomegalovirus infection. For these TCRs, the target antigens are not known. One entry per CDR3 protein results from TCRdb running MiXCR on the reads. The sample shows roughly 920,000 distinct CDR3 sequences, roughly 31% of them seen only once. Sequencing was performed on cultured CD8+ T cells from PBMCs, taken from culture after CMV antigen stimulation. The receptors were gathered from a human donor in good health (CMV status not recorded). Some clones in this sample may be carry-over from other donors' samples.

In this sample, this clonotype turned up a few times. V and J are TRBV4-1 and TRBJ2-3; 8 bases map to TRBD2. The CDR3 length is 16 residues. V lost 4 bases and J lost 4; bases outside the gene matches: 10. Germline CDR1 MGHRA, CDR2 YSYEKL. CDR3 sequence: CASSLVGSGVADTQYF. CDR3 coding DNA: TGCGCCAGCAGCCTGGTTGGTAGCGGGGTCGCAGATACGCAGTATTTT.

As concerns this clonotype: This may come from a read error, since a much larger clone is one base off. The chain couples TRBV7-6 to TRBJ2-1; 8 bases align to TRBD2. The CDR3 has 20 amino acids. Germline values: CDR1 SGHVS, CDR2 FNYEAQ. The junction had 15 bases not matched to a gene; V was cut back by 2 bases and J by 0 bases. The CDR3 coding sequence is TGTGCCAGCAGCTTATCAACGGGACTAGTGGGGATCAGCTCCTACAATGAGCAGTTCTTC. It specifies CASSLSTGLVGISSYNEQFF.

This clonotype appeared many times. The gene calls are TRBV7-6 and TRBJ1-1; no clear D. The CDR3 covers 16 residues. Trimming cost V 4 bases and J 1 base, with 16 bases left between them. Germline V gene lookup returns CDR1 SGHVS and CDR2 FNYEAQ. This chain's CDR3 is CASSYAKEQWNTEAFF. The CDR3 coding sequence is TGTGCCAGCAGCTACGCCAAGGAACAATGGAACACTGAAGCTTTCTTT. The full variable domain, with the rest looked up from reference TRBV7-6 and TRBJ1-1, is GAGVSQSPRYKVTKRGQDVALRCDPISGHVSLYWYRQALGQGPEFLTYFNYEAQQDKSGLPNDRFSAERPEGSISTLTIQRTEQRDSAMYRCASSYAKEQWNTEAFFGQGTRLTVV.

V is TRBV6-1 and J is TRBJ2-5; D ambiguous. Germline V gives CDR1 MNHNS, CDR2 SASEGT. Trimming pared 3 bases from V and 5 bases from J, leaving 16 bases between. There are 15 residues in the CDR3. DNA for the CDR3: TGTGCCAGCAGTGACCTACACAAGGGAAAGGAGACCCAGTACTTC. It translates to CASSDLHKGKETQYF.

This clonotype was found a few times. V is TRBV12-5 and J is TRBJ1-6; TRBD1 agrees at 7 bases. Germline CDR1 reads LGHNT; CDR2 reads FRNRAP. This CDR3 comprises 10 residues. This chain's CDR3 is CAGGESPLHF. In nucleotides, the CDR3 is TGTGCAGGGGGCGAGTCACCCCTCCACTTT.

Turning to this clonotype: A junction boundary mismatches the germline segment, possibly from a read error. J is TRBJ2-3 and V is TRBV23-1; D possibly corresponds to TRBD1 (5 bases). TRBV23-1 is placed among ORFs of uncertain function. The CDR3 has 15 residues. CDR3 in DNA: TGCGCCAACAGTCAATCTGCCAGGGCCACAGATACGCAGTATTTT. Its translation: CANSQSARATDTQYF.

The rearrangement joins TRBV24-1 to TRBJ2-5; 8 bases line up with TRBD1. V was clipped by 0 bases and J by 0 bases; unmatched bases: 2. The CDR3 consists of 16 residues. Germline CDR1 and CDR2: KGHDR and SFDVKD. The CDR3 region is CATSDLGGQDQETQYF. The CDR3 DNA is TGTGCCACCAGTGATTTGGGGGGACAGGACCAAGAGACCCAGTACTTC.

In its sample, this clonotype was seen a few times. In DNA, the CDR3 is TGTGCCAGCAGTGGACAGGTTCGATTTAACTATGGCTACACCTTC. It codes for CASSGQVRFNYGYTF. The rearrangement joins TRBV6-1 to TRBJ1-2, with TRBD1 as a possible D gene (6 bases). Germline-derived CDR1 and CDR2 are MNHNS and SASEGT. The CDR3 length is 15 residues. V lost 4 bases and J 1 base, leaving 13 bases between the germline ends.

The rearrangement uses TRBV14 and TRBJ1-1; D is unclear. CDR1 is SGHDN, CDR2 FVKESK, per germline. This CDR3 has 14 amino acids. V was shortened by 1 base and J by 4 bases, with 10 bases between the two germline ends. The CDR3 here is CASSQVHWGTEAFF. CDR3 nucleotide sequence: TGTGCCAGCAGCCAAGTACACTGGGGCACTGAAGCTTTCTTT.

This clonotype was counted a few times. This chain uses TRBV5-6 with TRBJ2-5; D not resolved. V gave up 6 bases and J gave up 1 base, with 13 bases separating them. Germline CDR1 and CDR2: SGHDT and YYEEEE. The CDR3 spans 14 residues. The chain's CDR3 is CASNSGRPQETQYF. The CDR3 DNA is TGTGCCAGCAACTCCGGACGACCCCAAGAGACCCAGTACTTC.

The V call is TRBV2, the J call TRBJ2-3, with D perhaps being TRBD1 or TRBD2 (5 bases each). V was shortened by 2 bases and J by 4 bases, with 13 bases between the two germline ends. The CDR3 length is 15 residues. Germline CDR1 SNHLY, CDR2 FYNNEI. The CDR3 sequence: CASSERARGADTQYF. DNA of the CDR3: TGTGCCAGCAGTGAAAGGGCAAGGGGAGCAGATACGCAGTATTTT. Based on the CDR3 plus reference TRBV2 and TRBJ2-3, the full variable domain is EPEVTQTPSHQVTQMGQEVILRCVPISNHLYFYWYRQILGQKVEFLVSFYNNEISEKSEIFDDQFSVERPDGSNFTLKIRSTKLEDSAMYFCASSERARGADTQYFGPGTRLTVL.

Only a few counts were recorded for this clonotype. The V call is TRBV6-6, the J call TRBJ1-1, with D unresolved. Germline V gene lookup returns CDR1 MNHNY and CDR2 SVGAGI (reference sequence). The CDR3 contains 14 residues. Trimming shortened V by 0 bases and J by 0 bases, and 5 bases separated the two germline ends. CDR3: CASSYSILNTEAFF. CDR3 in DNA: TGTGCCAGCAGTTACTCGATTTTGAACACTGAAGCTTTCTTT.

The chain recombines TRBV6-6 with TRBJ1-1; no clear D gene. V lost 0 bases and J lost 2, with 19 bases in between. The CDR3 covers 18 residues. Germline V gene sequence: CDR1 MNHNY, CDR2 SVGAGI (reference sequence). CDR3 residues: CASSYSTLALNINTEAFF. The CDR3 region has the DNA TGTGCCAGCAGTTACTCGACACTAGCGCTTAACATTAACACTGAAGCTTTCTTT.

The V gene is TRBV7-9, the J gene TRBJ1-1; no reliable D call. This CDR3 has 15 residues. Germline V gives CDR1 SEHNR, CDR2 FQNEAQ (reference sequence). The germline V and J ends were trimmed by 2 bases and 3 bases, with 13 bases remaining between them. CDR3 bases: TGTGCCAGCAGCTTACCCCTGGGGATAGACACTGAAGCTTTCTTT. Translated: CASSLPLGIDTEAFF.

The chain couples TRBV6-5 to TRBJ2-7; perhaps TRBD2 as D (5 bases). CDR1 and CDR2 (germline): MNHEY, SVGAGI. Trimming pared 0 bases from V and 1 base from J, leaving 13 bases between. The CDR3 extends over 16 amino acids. In DNA form, the CDR3 reads TGTGCCAGCAGTTACTCAGAGGGATCGAAATCCTACGAGCAGTACTTC. Residues: CASSYSEGSKSYEQYF.

The rearrangement links TRBV5-1 to TRBJ1-5, with a tentative D call TRBD1 (5 bases). CDR3 length equals 18 residues. Trimming took 0 bases from V and 1 from J, leaving 17 bases between them. Germline assignment: CDR1 SGHRS and CDR2 YFSETQ. The CDR3 DNA reads TGCGCCAGCAGCTTGGTCAGATCGACGGGGCTGAGCAATCAGCCCCAGCATTTT. It codes for CASSLVRSTGLSNQPQHF.